Following are 17 T cell receptor beta chains from one sample sequenced in a study of blood T cell repertoires in COVID-19. Produced via immunoSEQ multiplex PCR; TCRdb's table is partial and in-frame only. This sample has about 170,000 clones; around 83% occur once, and the top ten carry roughly 20%. The sequenced material came from peripheral blood. The receptors here all came from a woman in her 70s who had recovered from COVID-19.

V gene TRBV4-2 combines with J gene TRBJ1-1; D not resolved. Germline CDR1 is LGHNA and CDR2 is YNFKEQ. The length of the CDR3 is 15 residues. Trimming took 1 base from V and 0 from J, leaving 9 bases between them. The CDR3 sequence is CASSQASAVNTEAFF. In DNA, the CDR3 is TGTGCCAGCAGCCAAGCATCGGCGGTGAACACTGAAGCTTTCTTT.

The chain has TRBV11-3 and TRBJ2-1, with D possibly TRBD2 on 6 matching bases. Trimming shortened V by 5 bases and J by 8 bases, and 16 bases separated the two germline ends. Germline CDR1 and CDR2: SGHNT and YENEEA. The CDR3 totals 14 residues. The CDR3 nucleotides are TGTGCCAGCAGCCACGGGCGGGGCGGGCATGAGCAGTTCTTC. Its translation is CASSHGRGGHEQFF. Full variable domain (rest looked up from reference TRBV11-3 and TRBJ2-1): EAGVVQSPRYKIIEKKQPVAFWCNPISGHNTLYWYLQNLGQGPELLIRYENEEAVDDSQLPKDRFSAERLKGVDSTLKIQPAELGDSAVYLCASSHGRGGHEQFFGPGTRLTVL.

The chain combines TRBV19 with TRBJ1-1, with TRBD1 matching 9 bases. The CDR3 is 13 residues long. The V gene end was trimmed by 4 bases and the J gene end by 11 bases; junction bases not matched to a gene: 8. The germline V gene encodes CDR1 LNHDA and CDR2 SQIVND (reference sequence). DNA of the CDR3: TGTGCCAGTAGTACTCAACAGGGGGCGCGGGCTTTCTTT. Translation gives CASSTQQGARAFF.

CDR3 sequence (DNA): TGTGCCAGCAGCTTAGACACATTTTATGGCTACACCTTC. Translated, it gives CASSLDTFYGYTF. The chain carries TRBV11-2 and TRBJ1-2; D is uncertain. Trimming cost V 0 bases and J 5 bases, with 7 bases left between them. This CDR3 comprises 13 residues. CDR1 is SGHAT and CDR2 is FQNNGV in the germline V gene.

This sequence joins TRBV15 and TRBJ1-2; tentatively, D is TRBD1 (6 bases). Trimming took off 0 bases at V and 1 base at J, with 6 bases between the two ends. The CDR3 is 14 amino acids. From germline, CDR1 is LNHNV and CDR2 YYDKDF (reference sequence). The CDR3 region has the DNA TGTGCCACCAGCAGAGACAGGGGTAACTATGGCTACACCTTC. It is translated as CATSRDRGNYGYTF.

The chain carries TRBV30 and TRBJ1-3, with no clear D. There are 13 residues in the CDR3. V was pared by 3 bases and J by 0 bases, with 6 bases between. CDR1 is GTSNPN, CDR2 SVGIG, per germline (reference sequence). The CDR3 DNA reads as TGTGCCTGGAGGTCCTCCTCTGGAAACACCATATATTTT. The encoded protein is CAWRSSSGNTIYF.

Written as DNA, the CDR3 is TGTGCTAGTGCCCAACCGGGGGGCCTGGAGACCCAGTACTTC. Protein: CASAQPGGLETQYF. The chain uses TRBV12-5 and TRBJ2-5, with D perhaps matching TRBD2 (7 bases). V was cut by 7 bases and J by 5 bases, with 17 bases left in between. CDR3 size: 14 residues. The germline V gene encodes CDR1 LGHNT and CDR2 FRNRAP. The whole variable domain, filled in from reference TRBV12-5 and TRBJ2-5, reads DARVTQTPRHKVTEMGQEVTMRCQPILGHNTVFWYRQTMMQGLELLAYFRNRAPLDDSGMPKDRFSAEMPDATLATLKIQPSEPRDSAVYFCASAQPGGLETQYFGPGTRLLVL.

The chain joins TRBV5-1 to TRBJ2-7; D not certain. Germline CDR1 and CDR2: SGHRS and YFSETQ. The CDR3 contains 14 residues. V dropped 0 bases and J dropped 5 bases, with 12 bases sitting between them. The CDR3 region is CASSLAGNRDEQYF. The CDR3 DNA reads as TGCGCCAGCAGCTTGGCCGGAAACCGGGACGAGCAGTACTTC.

The chain is built from TRBV24-1 and TRBJ1-3, with D maybe TRBD1 (5 bases). The CDR3 has 12 residues. CDR1 and CDR2 (germline): KGHDR, SFDVKD. V was cut by 9 bases and J by 2 bases, with 7 bases left in between. CDR3 DNA: TGTGCCACCCGGGGGGCTGGAAACACCATATATTTT. Amino acids: CATRGAGNTIYF.

J is TRBJ2-5 and V is TRBV20-1; D is perhaps TRBD2 (6 bases). The CDR3 consists of 14 residues. Germline values: CDR1 DFQATT, CDR2 SNEGSKA (reference sequence). The ends were cut back, 3 bases at V and 7 bases at J, with 18 bases in the middle. The CDR3 DNA is TGCAGTGCTAGTATGGGGGGTCCCCGGGGGACCCAGTACTTC. Amino acid sequence: CSASMGGPRGTQYF.

CDR3: CASSLTGGGDSPLHF. The CDR3 DNA is TGTGCCAGCAGCTTAACGGGGGGAGGCGATTCACCCCTCCACTTT. This chain joins TRBV7-3 and TRBJ1-6, with D perhaps matching TRBD1 (5 bases). Trimming left V 0 bases short and J 8 bases short, with 11 bases between. CDR3 length: 15 residues. Germline assignment: CDR1 SGHTA and CDR2 FQGTGA.

This clone appeared once. The chain has TRBV5-1 and TRBJ1-2, with D maybe TRBD1 (6 bases). The CDR3 has 14 amino acids. Germline V lookup: CDR1 SGHRS, CDR2 YFSETQ. Trimming removed 4 bases at V and 0 bases at J, with 10 bases between. DNA for the CDR3: TGCGCCAGCAGCCACAGGGCAGCTAACTATGGCTACACCTTC. This translates into CASSHRAANYGYTF.

V and J are TRBV7-7 and TRBJ2-3; D possibly corresponds to TRBD1 (6 bases). Trimming shortened V by 5 bases and J by 7 bases, and 19 bases separated the two germline ends. This CDR3 has 15 residues. Germline CDR1 reads SSHAT; CDR2 reads FNYEAQ (reference sequence). The DNA for the CDR3 is TGTGCCAGCAGCCCCGGACAGCCGGACCTGAATACGCAGTATTTT. Amino acids: CASSPGQPDLNTQYF.

This clone was detected once. V gene TRBV12-3 or TRBV12-4 combines with J gene TRBJ2-7, with TRBD1 matching over 8 bases. The CDR3 totals 13 residues. The V gene end was trimmed by 7 bases and the J gene end by 7 bases; junction bases not matched to a gene: 9. The CDR3 reads CASMETGVREQYF. In DNA, the CDR3 is TGTGCCAGCATGGAGACAGGGGTAAGGGAGCAGTACTTC.

V gene TRBV3-1 (or the pseudogene TRBV3-2) combines with J gene TRBJ1-5; TRBD1 might be the D (6 bases). The length of the CDR3 is 15 residues. V was trimmed by 1 base and J by 7 bases, leaving 14 bases between them. Germline CDR1 reads LGHDT; CDR2 reads YNNKEL (reference sequence). DNA of the CDR3: TGTGCCAGCAGCCAAGCCCCGGGGGGCGAGCAGCCCCAGCATTTT. It encodes CASSQAPGGEQPQHF.

The rearrangement uses TRBV18 and TRBJ2-1; TRBD2 aligns across 7 bases. This CDR3 is 15 amino acids long. The germline V gene encodes CDR1 KGHSH and CDR2 LQKENI. V trimming: 4 bases; J trimming: 7 bases; junction bases outside the gene matches: 10. The CDR3 region is CASSHPGTTGNEQFF. Here the CDR3 DNA reads TGTGCCAGCTCACACCCCGGGACTACGGGGAATGAGCAGTTCTTC.

The chain recombines TRBV28 with TRBJ2-3; a possible D gene is TRBD2 (6 bases). The CDR3 has 13 amino acids. Trimming left V 7 bases short and J 3 bases short, with 11 bases between. In germline, CDR1 is MDHEN, CDR2 SYDVKM. The CDR3 bases are TGTGCCAGCACCCCCGGAGGGACAGATACGCAGTATTTT. Encoded protein: CASTPGGTDTQYF.